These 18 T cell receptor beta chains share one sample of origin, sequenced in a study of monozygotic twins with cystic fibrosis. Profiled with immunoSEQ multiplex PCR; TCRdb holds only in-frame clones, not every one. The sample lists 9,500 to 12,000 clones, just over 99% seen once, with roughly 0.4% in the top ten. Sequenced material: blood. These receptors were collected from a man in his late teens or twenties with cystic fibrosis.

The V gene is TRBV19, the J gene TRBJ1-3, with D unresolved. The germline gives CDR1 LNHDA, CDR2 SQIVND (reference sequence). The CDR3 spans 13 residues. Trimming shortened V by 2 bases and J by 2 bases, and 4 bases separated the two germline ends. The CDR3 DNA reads TGTGCCAGTAGTATAAGCCCTGGAAACACCATATATTTT. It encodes CASSISPGNTIYF.

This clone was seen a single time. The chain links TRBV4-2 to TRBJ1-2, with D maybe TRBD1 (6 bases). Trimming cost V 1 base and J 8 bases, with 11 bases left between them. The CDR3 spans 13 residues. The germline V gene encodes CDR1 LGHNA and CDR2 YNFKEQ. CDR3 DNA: TGTGCCAGCAGCCAAGTAGGGGGAGGGGGCTACACCTTC. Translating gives CASSQVGGGGYTF.

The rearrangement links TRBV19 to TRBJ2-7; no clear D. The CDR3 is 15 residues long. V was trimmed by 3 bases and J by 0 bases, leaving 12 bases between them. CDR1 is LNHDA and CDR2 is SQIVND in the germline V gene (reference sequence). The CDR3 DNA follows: TGTGCCAGTAGTATGGGAACGACGGCCTCCTACGAGCAGTACTTC. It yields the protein CASSMGTTASYEQYF.

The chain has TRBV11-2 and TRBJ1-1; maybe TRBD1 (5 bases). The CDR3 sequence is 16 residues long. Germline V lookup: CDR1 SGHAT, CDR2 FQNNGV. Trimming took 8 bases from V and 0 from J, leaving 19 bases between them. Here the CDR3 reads CASSDPLGGMNTEAFF. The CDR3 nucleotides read TGTGCCAGCTCCGATCCACTTGGGGGGATGAACACTGAAGCTTTCTTT. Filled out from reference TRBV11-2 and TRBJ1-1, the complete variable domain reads EAGVAQSPRYKIIEKRQSVAFWCNPISGHATLYWYQQILGQGPKLLIQFQNNGVVDDSQLPKDRFSAERLKGVDSTLKIQPAKLEDSAVYLCASSDPLGGMNTEAFFGQGTRLTVV.

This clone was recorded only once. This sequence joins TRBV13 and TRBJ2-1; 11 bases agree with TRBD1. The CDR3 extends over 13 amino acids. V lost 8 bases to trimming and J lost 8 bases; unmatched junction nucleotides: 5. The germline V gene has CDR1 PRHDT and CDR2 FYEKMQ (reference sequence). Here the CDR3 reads CASGQGAQDEQFF. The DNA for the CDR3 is TGTGCCAGCGGACAGGGGGCGCAGGATGAGCAGTTCTTC.

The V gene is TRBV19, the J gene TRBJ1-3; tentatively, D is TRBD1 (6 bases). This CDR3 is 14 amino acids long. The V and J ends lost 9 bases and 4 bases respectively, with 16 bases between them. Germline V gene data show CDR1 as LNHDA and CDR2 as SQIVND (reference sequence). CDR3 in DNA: TGTGCCAGCTCACGAGGGGGGCCCGGAAACACCATATATTTT. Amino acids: CASSRGGPGNTIYF.

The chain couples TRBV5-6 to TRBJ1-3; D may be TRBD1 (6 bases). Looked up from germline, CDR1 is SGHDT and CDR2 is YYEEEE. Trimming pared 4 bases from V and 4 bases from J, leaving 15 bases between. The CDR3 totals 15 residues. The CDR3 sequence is CASSLDTGSGNTIYF. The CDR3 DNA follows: TGTGCCAGCAGCCTAGATACAGGGTCCGGAAACACCATATATTTT.

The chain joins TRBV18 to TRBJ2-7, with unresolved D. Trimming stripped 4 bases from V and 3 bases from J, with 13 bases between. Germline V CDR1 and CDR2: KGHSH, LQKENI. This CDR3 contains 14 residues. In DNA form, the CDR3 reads TGTGCCAGCTCACGGTCGGGTTTCAGCTACGAGCAGTACTTC. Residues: CASSRSGFSYEQYF.

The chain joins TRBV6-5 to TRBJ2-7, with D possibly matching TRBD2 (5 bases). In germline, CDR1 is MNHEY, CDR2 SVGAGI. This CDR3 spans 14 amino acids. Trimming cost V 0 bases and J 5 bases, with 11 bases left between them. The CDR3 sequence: CASSYSRGGDEQYF. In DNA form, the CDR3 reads TGTGCCAGCAGTTACTCCCGGGGTGGCGACGAGCAGTACTTC.

CDR3 nucleotides: TGTGCCAGCAGCTTGGGGCAGGTGTCCTACAATGAGCAGTTCTTC. Translated: CASSLGQVSYNEQFF. The gene calls are TRBV5-8 and TRBJ2-1, with D unclear. Germline-derived CDR1 and CDR2 are SGHTS and YDEGEE. With 0 bases removed from V and 1 base from J, the gap between germline ends came to 8 bases. This CDR3 comprises 15 residues.

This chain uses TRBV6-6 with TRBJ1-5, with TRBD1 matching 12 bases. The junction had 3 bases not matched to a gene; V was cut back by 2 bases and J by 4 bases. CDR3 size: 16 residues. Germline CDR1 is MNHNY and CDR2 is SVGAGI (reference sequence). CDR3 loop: CASSYQGQGANQPQHF. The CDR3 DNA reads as TGTGCCAGCAGTTACCAGGGACAGGGGGCGAATCAGCCCCAGCATTTT.

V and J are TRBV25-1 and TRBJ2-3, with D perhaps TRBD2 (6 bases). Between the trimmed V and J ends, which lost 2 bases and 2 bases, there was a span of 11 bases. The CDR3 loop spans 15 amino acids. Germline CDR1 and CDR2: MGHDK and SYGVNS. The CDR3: CASSEPSEPTDTQYF. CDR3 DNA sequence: TGTGCCAGCAGTGAACCTAGCGAACCCACAGATACGCAGTATTTT.

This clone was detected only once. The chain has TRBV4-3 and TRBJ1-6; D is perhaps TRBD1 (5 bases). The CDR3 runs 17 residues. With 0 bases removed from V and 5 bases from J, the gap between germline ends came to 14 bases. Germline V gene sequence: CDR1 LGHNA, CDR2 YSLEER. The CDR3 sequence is CASSQDRKGANNSPLHF. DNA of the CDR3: TGCGCCAGCAGCCAAGATCGGAAAGGGGCCAATAATTCACCCCTCCACTTT.

The DNA of the CDR3 is TGTGCCAGCAGCTTAGCGTCCGGGCCTGGCTACACCTTC. Amino acid sequence: CASSLASGPGYTF. V usage is TRBV7-8 and J usage is TRBJ1-2; D remains ambiguous. Germline values: CDR1 SGHVS, CDR2 FQNEAQ. The CDR3 runs 13 residues. V was trimmed by 0 bases and J by 7 bases, leaving 9 bases between them.

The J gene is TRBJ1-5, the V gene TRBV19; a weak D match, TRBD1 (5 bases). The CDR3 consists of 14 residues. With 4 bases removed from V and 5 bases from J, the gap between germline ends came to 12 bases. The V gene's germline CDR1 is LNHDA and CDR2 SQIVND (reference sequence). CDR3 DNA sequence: TGTGCCAGTAGTAATCGGGACCCCGATCAGCCCCAGCATTTT. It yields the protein CASSNRDPDQPQHF.

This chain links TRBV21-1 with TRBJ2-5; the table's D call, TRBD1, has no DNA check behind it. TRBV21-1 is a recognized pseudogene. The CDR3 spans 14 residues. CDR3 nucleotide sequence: TGTGCCAGCAGCAAAGGACAGGGCCCAGAGACCCAGTACTTC. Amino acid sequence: CASSKGQGPETQYF.

The CDR3 loop reads CASSLPRTGGRSYEQYF. CDR3 DNA: TGTGCCAGCAGCTTGCCGCGGACAGGGGGCCGCTCCTACGAGCAGTACTTC. The chain combines TRBV5-4 with TRBJ2-7, with 11 bases that match TRBD1. CDR1 is SGHNT, CDR2 YYREEE, per germline (reference sequence). The J segment lost 0 bases and the V segment lost 1 base, leaving 6 bases of the junction unmatched. The CDR3 has 17 amino acids.

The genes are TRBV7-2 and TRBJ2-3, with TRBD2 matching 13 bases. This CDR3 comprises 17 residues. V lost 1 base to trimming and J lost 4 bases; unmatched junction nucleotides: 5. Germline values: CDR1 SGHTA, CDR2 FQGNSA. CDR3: CASSLVGTSGEADTQYF. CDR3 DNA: TGTGCCAGCAGCTTAGTTGGGACTAGCGGGGAAGCAGATACGCAGTATTTT.